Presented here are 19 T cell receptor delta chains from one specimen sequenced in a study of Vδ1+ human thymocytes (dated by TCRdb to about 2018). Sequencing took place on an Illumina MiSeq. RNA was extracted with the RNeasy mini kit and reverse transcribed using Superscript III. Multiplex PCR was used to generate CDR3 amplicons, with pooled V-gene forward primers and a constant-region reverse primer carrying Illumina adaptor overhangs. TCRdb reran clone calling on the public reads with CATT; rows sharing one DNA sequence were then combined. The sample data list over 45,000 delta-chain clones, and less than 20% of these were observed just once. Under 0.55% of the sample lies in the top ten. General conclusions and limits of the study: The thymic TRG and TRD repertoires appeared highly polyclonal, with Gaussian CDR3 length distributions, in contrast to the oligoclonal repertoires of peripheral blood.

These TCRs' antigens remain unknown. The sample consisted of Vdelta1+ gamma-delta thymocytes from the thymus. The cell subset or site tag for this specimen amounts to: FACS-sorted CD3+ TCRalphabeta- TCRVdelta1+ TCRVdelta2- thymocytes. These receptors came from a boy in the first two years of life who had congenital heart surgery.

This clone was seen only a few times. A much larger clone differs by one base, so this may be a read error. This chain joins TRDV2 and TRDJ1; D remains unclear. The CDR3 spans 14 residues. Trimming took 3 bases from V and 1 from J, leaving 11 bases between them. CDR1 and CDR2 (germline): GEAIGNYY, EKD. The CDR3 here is CACDASTATDKLIF. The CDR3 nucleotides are TGTGCCTGTGACGCTAGTACTGCCACCGATAAACTCATCTTT.

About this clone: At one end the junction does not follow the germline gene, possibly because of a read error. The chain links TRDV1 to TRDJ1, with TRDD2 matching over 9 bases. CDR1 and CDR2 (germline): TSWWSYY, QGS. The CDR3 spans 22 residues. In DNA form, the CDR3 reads TGTGCTCTTGGGGAACTTCGCCTTCCTACTGGGACTCGGGGGAGATGTACCGATAACCTCATCTTT. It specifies CALGELRLPTGTRGRCTDNLIF.

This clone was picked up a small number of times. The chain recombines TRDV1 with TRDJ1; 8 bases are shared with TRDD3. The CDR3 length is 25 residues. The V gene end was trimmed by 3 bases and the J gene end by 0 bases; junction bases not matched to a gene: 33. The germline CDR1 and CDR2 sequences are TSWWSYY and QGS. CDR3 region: CALGDTLPPGPSGGYRDRYTDKLIF. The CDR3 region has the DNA TGTGCTCTTGGGGACACCCTTCCCCCCGGACCTAGCGGGGGATATCGGGATCGGTACACCGATAAACTCATCTTT.

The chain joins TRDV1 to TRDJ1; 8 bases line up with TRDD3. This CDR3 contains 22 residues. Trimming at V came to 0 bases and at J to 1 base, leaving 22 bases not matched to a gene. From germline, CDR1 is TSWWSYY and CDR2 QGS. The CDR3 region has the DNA TGTGCTCTTGGGGAACTCAAGCCTGGGGGACCCCACACGTCCCTGTTCACCGATAAACTCATCTTT. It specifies CALGELKPGGPHTSLFTDKLIF.

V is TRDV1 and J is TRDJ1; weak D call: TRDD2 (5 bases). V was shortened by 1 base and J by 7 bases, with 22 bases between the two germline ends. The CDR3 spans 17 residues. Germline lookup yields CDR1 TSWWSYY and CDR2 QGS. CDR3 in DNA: TGTGCTCTTGGGGAACACCAGCGGGCCTCCCCTTCGTCTAAACTCATCTTT. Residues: CALGEHQRASPSSKLIF.

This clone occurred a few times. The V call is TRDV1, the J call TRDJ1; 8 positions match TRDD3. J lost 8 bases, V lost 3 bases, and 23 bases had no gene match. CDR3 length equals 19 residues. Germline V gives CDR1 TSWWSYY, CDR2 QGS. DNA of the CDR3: TGTGCTCTTGGGGATCCCCATTCTGAGACCCTACTGGGGGCCCAGAAACTCATCTTT. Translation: CALGDPHSETLLGAQKLIF.

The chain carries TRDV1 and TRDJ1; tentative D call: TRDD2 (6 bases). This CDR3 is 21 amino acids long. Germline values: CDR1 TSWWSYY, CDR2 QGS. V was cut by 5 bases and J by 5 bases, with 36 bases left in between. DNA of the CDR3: TGTGCTCTTGGGTCCTACCTTTCTTCCTCGCCTACTCCGAAGGTTGGGGATAAACTCATCTTT. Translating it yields CALGSYLSSSPTPKVGDKLIF.

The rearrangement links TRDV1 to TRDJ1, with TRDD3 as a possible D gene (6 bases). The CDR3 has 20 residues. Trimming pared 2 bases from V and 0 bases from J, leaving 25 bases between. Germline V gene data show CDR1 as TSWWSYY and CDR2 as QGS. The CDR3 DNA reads TGTGCTCTTGGGGAATCATACGGGGGACCCAGAGTGAGGTACACCGATAAACTCATCTTT. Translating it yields CALGESYGGPRVRYTDKLIF.

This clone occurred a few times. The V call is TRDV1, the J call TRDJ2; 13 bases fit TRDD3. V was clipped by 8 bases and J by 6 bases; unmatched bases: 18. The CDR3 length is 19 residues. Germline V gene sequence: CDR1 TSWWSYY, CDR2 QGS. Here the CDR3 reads CALTTQGRLGDTHPAQLFF. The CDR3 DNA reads TGTGCTCTTACTACTCAGGGGCGACTGGGGGATACGCATCCAGCACAACTCTTCTTT.

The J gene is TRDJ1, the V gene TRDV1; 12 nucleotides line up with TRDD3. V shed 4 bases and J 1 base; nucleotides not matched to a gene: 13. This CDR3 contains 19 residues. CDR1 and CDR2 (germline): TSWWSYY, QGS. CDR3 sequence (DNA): TGTGCTCTTGGGGTCATCCTTCCTGGGGGATACGCGGGCACCGATAAACTCATCTTT. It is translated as CALGVILPGGYAGTDKLIF.

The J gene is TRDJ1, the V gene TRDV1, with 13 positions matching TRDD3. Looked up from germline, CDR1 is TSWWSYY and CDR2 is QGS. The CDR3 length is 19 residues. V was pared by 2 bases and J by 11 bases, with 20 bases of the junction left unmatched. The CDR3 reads CALGEFPYILGDTRAGLIF. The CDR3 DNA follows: TGTGCTCTTGGGGAATTCCCCTACATACTGGGGGATACGCGGGCCGGGCTCATCTTT.

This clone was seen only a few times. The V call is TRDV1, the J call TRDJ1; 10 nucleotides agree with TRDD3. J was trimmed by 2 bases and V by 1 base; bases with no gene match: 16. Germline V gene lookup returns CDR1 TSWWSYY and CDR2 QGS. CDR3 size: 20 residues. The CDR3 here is CALGEPFSIRLGDKTDKLIF. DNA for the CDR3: TGTGCTCTTGGGGAACCTTTTTCTATCCGGCTGGGGGATAAGACCGATAAACTCATCTTT.

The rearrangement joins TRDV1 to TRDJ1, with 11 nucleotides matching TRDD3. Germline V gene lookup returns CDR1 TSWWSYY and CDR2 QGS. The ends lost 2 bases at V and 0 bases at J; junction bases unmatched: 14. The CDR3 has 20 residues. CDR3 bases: TGTGCTCTTGGGGAATCCTTTCGGGACTGGGGGATAAGGTACACCGATAAACTCATCTTT. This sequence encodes CALGESFRDWGIRYTDKLIF.

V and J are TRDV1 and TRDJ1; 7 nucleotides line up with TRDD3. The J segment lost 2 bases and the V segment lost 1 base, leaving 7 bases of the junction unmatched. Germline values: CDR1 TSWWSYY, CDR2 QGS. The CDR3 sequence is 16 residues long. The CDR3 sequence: CALGERRPWGTDKLIF. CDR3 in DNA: TGTGCTCTTGGGGAACGGCGCCCCTGGGGGACCGATAAACTCATCTTT.

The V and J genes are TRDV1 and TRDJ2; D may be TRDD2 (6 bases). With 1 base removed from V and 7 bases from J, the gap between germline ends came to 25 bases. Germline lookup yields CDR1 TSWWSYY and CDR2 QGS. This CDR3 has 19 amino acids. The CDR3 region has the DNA TGTGCTCTTGGGGAACGCAGCTTCCTCTCACTTACCCGGTTAGCACAACTCTTCTTT. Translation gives CALGERSFLSLTRLAQLFF.

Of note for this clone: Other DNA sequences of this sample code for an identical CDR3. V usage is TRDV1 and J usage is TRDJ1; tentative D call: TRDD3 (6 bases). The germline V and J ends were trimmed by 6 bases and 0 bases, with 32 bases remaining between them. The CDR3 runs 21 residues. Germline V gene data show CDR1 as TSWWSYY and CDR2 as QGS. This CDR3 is CALGTRWGLGIMAPDTDKLIF. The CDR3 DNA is TGTGCTCTTGGAACTCGATGGGGCCTGGGGATCATGGCACCGGACACCGATAAACTCATCTTT.

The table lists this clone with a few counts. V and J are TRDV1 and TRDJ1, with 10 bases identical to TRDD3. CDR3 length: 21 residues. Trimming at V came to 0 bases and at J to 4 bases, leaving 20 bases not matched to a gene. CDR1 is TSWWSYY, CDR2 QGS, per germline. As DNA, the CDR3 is TGTGCTCTTGGGGAACTAAGGGTTCCTAATCCCCACTGGGGGATGGTCGATAAACTCATCTTT. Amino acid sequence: CALGELRVPNPHWGMVDKLIF.

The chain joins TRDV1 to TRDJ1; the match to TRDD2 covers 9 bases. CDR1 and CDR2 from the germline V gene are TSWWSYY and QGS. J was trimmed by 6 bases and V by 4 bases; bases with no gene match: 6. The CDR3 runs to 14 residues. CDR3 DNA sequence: TGTGCTCTTGGGGGGCCTTCCTACAAAAATAAACTCATCTTT. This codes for CALGGPSYKNKLIF.

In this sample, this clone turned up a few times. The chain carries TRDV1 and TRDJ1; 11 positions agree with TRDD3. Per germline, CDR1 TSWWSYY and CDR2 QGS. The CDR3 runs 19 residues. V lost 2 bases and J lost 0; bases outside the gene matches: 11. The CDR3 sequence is CALGEINAGGYQYTDKLIF. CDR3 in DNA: TGTGCTCTTGGGGAAATTAATGCTGGGGGATACCAGTACACCGATAAACTCATCTTT.